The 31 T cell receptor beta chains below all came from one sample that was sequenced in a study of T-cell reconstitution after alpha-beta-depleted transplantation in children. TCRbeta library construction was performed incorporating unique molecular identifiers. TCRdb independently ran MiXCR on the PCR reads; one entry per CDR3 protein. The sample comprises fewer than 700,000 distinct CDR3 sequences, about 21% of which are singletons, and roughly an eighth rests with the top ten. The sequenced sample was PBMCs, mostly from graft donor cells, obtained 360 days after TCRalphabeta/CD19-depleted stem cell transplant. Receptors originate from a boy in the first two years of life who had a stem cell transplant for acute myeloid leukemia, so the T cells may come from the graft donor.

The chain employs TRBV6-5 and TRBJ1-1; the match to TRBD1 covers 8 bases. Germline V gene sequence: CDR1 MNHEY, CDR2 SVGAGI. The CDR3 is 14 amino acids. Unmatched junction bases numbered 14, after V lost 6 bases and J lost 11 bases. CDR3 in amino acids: CASRPTDADRGAFF. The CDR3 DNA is TGTGCCAGCAGACCCACGGACGCTGACAGGGGCGCTTTCTTT.

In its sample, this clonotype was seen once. The CDR3, as DNA: TGCGCCAGCAGCTTACCTGTAGGAGACGAGCAGTACTTC. Its translation is CASSLPVGDEQYF. This chain joins TRBV5-1 and TRBJ2-7, with D unclear. V lost 2 bases and J 5 bases, leaving 11 bases between the germline ends. Germline V gene lookup returns CDR1 SGHRS and CDR2 YFSETQ. The CDR3 sequence is 13 residues long.

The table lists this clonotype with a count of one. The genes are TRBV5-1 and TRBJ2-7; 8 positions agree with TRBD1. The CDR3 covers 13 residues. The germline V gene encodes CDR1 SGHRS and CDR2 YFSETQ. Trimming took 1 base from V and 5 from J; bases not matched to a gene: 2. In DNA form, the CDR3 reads TGCGCCAGCAGCTTGCCAGGGGGCGACGAGCAGTACTTC. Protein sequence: CASSLPGGDEQYF.

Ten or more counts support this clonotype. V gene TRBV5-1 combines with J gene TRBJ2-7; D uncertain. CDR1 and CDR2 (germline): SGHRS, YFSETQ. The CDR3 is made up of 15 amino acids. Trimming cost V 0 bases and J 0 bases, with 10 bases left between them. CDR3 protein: CASSLAVSSSYEQYF. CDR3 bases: TGCGCCAGCAGCTTGGCGGTAAGCAGCTCCTACGAGCAGTACTTC. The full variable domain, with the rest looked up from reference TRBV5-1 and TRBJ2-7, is KAGVTQTPRYLIKTRGQQVTLSCSPISGHRSVSWYQQTPGQGLQFLFEYFSETQRNKGNFPGRFSGRQFSNSRSEMNVSTLELGDSALYLCASSLAVSSSYEQYFGPGTRLTVT.

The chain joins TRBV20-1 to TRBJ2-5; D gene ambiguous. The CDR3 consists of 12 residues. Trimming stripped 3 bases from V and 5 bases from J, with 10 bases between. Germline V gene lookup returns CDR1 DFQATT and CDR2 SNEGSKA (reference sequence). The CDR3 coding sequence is TGCAGTGCTAGTACCCCGGCGGAGACCCAGTACTTC. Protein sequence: CSASTPAETQYF.

In DNA, the CDR3 is TGTGCCAGCAGTTTAGGGGGTACACAAAACATTCAGTACTTC. Translated: CASSLGGTQNIQYF. This rearrangement joins TRBV28 to TRBJ2-4; D possibly matches TRBD1 or TRBD2 (5 bases each). Germline V CDR1 and CDR2: MDHEN, SYDVKM. Trimming left V 2 bases short and J 5 bases short, with 10 bases between. The CDR3 is 14 residues long.

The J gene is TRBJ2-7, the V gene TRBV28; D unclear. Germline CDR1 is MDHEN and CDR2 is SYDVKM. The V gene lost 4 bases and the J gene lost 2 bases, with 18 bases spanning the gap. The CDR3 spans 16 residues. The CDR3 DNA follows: TGTGCCAGCAGTTCGCAAGGAGAAGTAAGGCCCTACGAGCAGTACGTC. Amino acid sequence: CASSSQGEVRPYEQYV.

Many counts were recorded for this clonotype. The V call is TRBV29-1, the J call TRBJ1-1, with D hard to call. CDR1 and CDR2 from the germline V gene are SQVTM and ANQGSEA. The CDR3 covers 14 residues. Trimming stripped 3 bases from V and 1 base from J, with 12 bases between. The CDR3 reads CSVDQWRPNTEAFF. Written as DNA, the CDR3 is TGCAGCGTTGATCAGTGGCGGCCGAACACTGAAGCTTTCTTT.

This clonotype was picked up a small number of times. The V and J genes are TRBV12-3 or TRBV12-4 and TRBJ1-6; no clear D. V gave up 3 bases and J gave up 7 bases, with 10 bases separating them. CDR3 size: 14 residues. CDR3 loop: CASSLGSINSPLHF. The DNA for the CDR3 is TGTGCCAGCAGTTTGGGGAGCATCAATTCACCCCTCCACTTT.

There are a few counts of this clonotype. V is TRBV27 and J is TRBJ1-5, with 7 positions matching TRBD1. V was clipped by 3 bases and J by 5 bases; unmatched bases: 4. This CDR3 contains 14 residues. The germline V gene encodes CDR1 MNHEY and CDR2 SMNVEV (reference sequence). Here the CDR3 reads CASSFVGGHQPQHF. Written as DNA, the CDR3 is TGTGCCAGCAGTTTCGTAGGGGGCCATCAGCCCCAGCATTTT.

The CDR3 bases are TGTGCCAGCAGCCTATGGACTAGCGGAACCACAGATACGCAGTATTTT. Translation: CASSLWTSGTTDTQYF. The chain is built from TRBV7-2 and TRBJ2-3, with 10 nucleotides matching TRBD2. The CDR3 totals 16 residues. Germline V gives CDR1 SGHTA, CDR2 FQGNSA. V shed 5 bases and J 2 bases; nucleotides not matched to a gene: 7. Using reference TRBV7-2 and TRBJ2-3 for the parts outside the CDR3, the full variable domain is GAGVSQSPSNKVTEKGKDVELRCDPISGHTALYWYRQSLGQGLEFLIYFQGNSAPDKSGLPSDRFSAERTGGSVSTLTIQRTQQEDSAVYLCASSLWTSGTTDTQYFGPGTRLTVL.

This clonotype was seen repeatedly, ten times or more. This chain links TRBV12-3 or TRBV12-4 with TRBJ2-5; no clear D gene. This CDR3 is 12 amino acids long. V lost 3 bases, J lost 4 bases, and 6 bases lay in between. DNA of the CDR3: TGTGCCAGCAGTTTTATCAGAGAGACCCAGTACTTC. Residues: CASSFIRETQYF.

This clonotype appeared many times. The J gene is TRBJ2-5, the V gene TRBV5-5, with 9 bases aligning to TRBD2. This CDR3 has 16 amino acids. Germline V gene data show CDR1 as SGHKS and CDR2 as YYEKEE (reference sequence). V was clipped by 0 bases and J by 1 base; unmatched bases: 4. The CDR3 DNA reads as TGTGCCAGCAGCTTGGGCGGCGGGGGGGCCCAAGAGACCCAGTACTTC. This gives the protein CASSLGGGGAQETQYF.

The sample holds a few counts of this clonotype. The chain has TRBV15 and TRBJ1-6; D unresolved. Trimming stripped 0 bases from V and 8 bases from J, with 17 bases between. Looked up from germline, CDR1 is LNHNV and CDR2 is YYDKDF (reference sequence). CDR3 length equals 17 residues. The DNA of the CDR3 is TGTGCCACCAGCAGAGACTGGACGAGGGCCGATGATTCACCCCTCCACTTT. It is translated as CATSRDWTRADDSPLHF. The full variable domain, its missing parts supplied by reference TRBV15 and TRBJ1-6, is DAMVIQNPRYQVTQFGKPVTLSCSQTLNHNVMYWYQQKSSQAPKLLFHYYDKDFNNEADTPDNFQSRRPNTSFCFLDIRSPGLGDTAMYLCATSRDWTRADDSPLHFGNGTRLTVT.

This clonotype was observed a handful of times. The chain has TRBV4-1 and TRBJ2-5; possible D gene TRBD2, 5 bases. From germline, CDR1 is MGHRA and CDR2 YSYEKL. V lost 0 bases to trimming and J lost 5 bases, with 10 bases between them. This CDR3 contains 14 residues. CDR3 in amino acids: CASSQEERRETQYF. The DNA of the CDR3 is TGCGCCAGCAGCCAAGAAGAGCGGCGGGAGACCCAGTACTTC.

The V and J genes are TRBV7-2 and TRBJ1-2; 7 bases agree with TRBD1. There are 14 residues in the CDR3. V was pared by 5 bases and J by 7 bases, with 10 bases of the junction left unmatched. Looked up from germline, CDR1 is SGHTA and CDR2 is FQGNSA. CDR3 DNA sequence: TGTGCCAGCAGCCGCCGGGACAGCATTACTGGCTACACCTTC. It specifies CASSRRDSITGYTF.

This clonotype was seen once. The DNA for the CDR3 is TGTGCCATCAGTGAGTCGAAAAACTACGAGCAGTACTTC. Amino acid sequence: CAISESKNYEQYF. The genes are TRBV10-3 and TRBJ2-7, with D unresolved. In germline, CDR1 is ENHRY, CDR2 SYGVKD. The CDR3 sequence is 13 residues long. V was shortened by 0 bases and J by 3 bases, with 6 bases between the two germline ends.

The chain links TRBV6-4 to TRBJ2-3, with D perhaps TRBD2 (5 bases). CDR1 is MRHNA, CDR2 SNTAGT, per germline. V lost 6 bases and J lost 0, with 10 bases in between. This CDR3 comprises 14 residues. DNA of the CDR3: TGTGCCAGCAGCCTACTAGGAAGCACAGATACGCAGTATTTT. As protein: CASSLLGSTDTQYF.

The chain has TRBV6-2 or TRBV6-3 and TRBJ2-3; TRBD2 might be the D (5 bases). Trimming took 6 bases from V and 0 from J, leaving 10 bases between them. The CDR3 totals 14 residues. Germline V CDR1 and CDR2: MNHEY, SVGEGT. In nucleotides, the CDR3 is TGTGCCAGCAGCCCTCTAGCTAGCACAGATACGCAGTATTTT. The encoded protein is CASSPLASTDTQYF.

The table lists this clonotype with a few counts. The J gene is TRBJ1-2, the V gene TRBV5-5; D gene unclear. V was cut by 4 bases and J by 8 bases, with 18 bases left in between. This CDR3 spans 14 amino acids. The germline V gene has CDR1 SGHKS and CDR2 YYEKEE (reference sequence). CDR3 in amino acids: CASSPTTGSGGYTF. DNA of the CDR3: TGTGCCAGCAGCCCGACGACTGGTTCGGGGGGCTACACCTTC.

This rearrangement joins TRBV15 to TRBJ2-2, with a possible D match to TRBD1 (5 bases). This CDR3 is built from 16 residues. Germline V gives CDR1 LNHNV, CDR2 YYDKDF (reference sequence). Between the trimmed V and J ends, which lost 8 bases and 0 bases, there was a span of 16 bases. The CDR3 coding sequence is TGTGCCACCCTTGACAGTGGTACGACGAACACCGGGGAGCTGTTTTTT. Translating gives CATLDSGTTNTGELFF.

As DNA, the CDR3 is TGTGCCAGCAGCGGCTCCGGGACTAGCGGAGATACGCAGTATTTT. It encodes CASSGSGTSGDTQYF. This chain joins TRBV6-1 and TRBJ2-3; 11 positions agree with TRBD2. Germline V gene data show CDR1 as MNHNS and CDR2 as SASEGT. The CDR3 length is 15 residues. The V and J ends lost 6 bases and 5 bases, in that order; junction bases with no gene match: 7.

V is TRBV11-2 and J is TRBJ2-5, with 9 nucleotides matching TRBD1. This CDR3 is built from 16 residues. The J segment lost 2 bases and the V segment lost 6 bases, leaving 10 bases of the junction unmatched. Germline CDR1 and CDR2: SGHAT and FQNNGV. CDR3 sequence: CASSLRGQGLQETQYF. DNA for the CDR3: TGTGCCAGCAGTCTCCGGGGACAGGGACTTCAAGAGACCCAGTACTTC.

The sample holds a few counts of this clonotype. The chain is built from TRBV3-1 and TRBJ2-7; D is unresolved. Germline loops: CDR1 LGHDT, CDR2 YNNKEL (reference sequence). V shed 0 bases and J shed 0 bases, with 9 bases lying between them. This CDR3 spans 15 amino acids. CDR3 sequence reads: CASSQDLGASYEQYV. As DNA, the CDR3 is TGTGCCAGCAGCCAAGATCTCGGCGCCTCCTACGAGCAGTACGTC.

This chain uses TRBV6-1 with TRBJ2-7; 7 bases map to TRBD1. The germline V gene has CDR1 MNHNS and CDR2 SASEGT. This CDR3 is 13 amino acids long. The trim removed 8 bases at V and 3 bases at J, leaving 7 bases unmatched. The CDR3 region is CASLGTADYEQYF. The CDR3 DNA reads TGTGCCAGCCTAGGGACAGCGGACTACGAGCAGTACTTC.

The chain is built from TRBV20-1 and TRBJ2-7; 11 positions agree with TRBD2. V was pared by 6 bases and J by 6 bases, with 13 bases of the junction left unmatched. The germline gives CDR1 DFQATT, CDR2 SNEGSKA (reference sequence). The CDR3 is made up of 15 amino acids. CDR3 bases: TGCAGTGCCGCCTACTGGGGGCTAGCGGGGGGCGAGCAGTACTTC. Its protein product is CSAAYWGLAGGEQYF.

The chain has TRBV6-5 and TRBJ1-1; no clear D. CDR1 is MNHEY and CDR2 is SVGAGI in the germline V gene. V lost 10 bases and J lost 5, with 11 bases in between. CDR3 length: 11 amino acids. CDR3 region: CATYYGTEAFF. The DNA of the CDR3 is TGTGCCACCTACTATGGGACTGAAGCTTTCTTT.

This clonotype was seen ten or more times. The CDR3 DNA sequence: TGTGCCAGCAGTGGGCCGGGACAGTTGTTTCAGCCCCAGCATTTT. Residues: CASSGPGQLFQPQHF. This chain uses TRBV6-1 with TRBJ1-5, with 7 nucleotides matching TRBD1. With V trimmed by 4 bases and J by 6 bases, 9 bases remained unmatched. The CDR3 has 15 residues. The germline CDR1 and CDR2 sequences are MNHNS and SASEGT.

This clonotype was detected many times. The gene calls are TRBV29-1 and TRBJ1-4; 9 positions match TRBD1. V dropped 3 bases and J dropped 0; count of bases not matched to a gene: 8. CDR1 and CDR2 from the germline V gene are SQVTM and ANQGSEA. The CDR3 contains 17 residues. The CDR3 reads CSVEHPGQGATNEKLFF. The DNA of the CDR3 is TGCAGCGTTGAGCACCCGGGACAGGGCGCAACTAATGAAAAACTGTTTTTT.

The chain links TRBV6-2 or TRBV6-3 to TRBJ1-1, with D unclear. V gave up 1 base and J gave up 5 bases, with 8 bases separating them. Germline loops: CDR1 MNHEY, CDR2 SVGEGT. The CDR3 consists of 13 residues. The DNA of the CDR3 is TGTGCCAGCAGTTACTTGGGGAAGACTGAAGCTTTCTTT. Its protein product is CASSYLGKTEAFF.

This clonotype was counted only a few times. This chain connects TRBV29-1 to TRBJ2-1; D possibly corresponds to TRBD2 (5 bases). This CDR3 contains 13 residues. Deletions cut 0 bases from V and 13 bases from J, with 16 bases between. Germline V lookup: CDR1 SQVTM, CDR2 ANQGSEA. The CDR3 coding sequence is TGCAGCGTTGAAGATGAATGGAGGAAACCCCAGTTCTTC. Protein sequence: CSVEDEWRKPQFF.